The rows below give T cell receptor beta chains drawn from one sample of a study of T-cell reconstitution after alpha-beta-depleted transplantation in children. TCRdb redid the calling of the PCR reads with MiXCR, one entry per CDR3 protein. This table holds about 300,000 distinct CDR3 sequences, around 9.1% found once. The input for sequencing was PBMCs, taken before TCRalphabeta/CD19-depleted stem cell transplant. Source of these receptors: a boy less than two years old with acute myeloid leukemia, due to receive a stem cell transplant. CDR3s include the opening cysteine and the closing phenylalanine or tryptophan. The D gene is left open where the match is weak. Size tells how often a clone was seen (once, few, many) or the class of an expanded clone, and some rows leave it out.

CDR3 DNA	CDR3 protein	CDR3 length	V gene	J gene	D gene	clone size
TGCGCCAGCAGCTTGGACCCGGGACAAGATTATTCACCCCTCCACTTT	CASSLDPGQDYSPLHF	16	TRBV5-1	TRBJ1-6	NA	many
TGTGCCAGCAGGGCACAGGCGGCAACTAACTATGGCTACACCTTC	CASRAQAATNYGYTF	15	TRBV12-3/TRBV12-4	TRBJ1-2	NA	NA
TGCAGCGCCCGGGGGGGGGCCGGCTACGAGCAGTACTTC	CSARGGAGYEQYF	13	TRBV20-1	TRBJ2-7	TRBD2	few
TGTGCCAGCAGAAATCCCCCTTGGGGTTCGGAGGCTGAAGCTTTCTTT	CASRNPPWGSEAEAFF	16	TRBV12-3/TRBV12-4	TRBJ1-1	NA	many
TGTGCCAGCAGTTATCCCCGGGGAGAGACCCAGTACTTC	CASSYPRGETQYF	13	TRBV7-2	TRBJ2-5	NA	many
TGCGCCAGCAGCTTGGGAGCGGGAGTCGGGCCTTTAGAGACCCAGTACTTC	CASSLGAGVGPLETQYF	17	TRBV5-1	TRBJ2-5	TRBD2	many
TGCAGTGCGTCCGGGACTAGCGACGAGCAGTACTTC	CSASGTSDEQYF	12	TRBV20-1	TRBJ2-7	TRBD2	many
TGTGCCAGCAGCTTACCCAGAAATTCCTACGAGCAGTACTTC	CASSLPRNSYEQYF	14	TRBV7-2	TRBJ2-7	NA	many
TGTGCCAGCAGCTTAATACAGGTCTACACCGGGGAGCTGTTTTTT	CASSLIQVYTGELFF	15	TRBV7-9	TRBJ2-2	NA	many
TGCGCCAGCAGCTTGGGCGGGACTGATGAGCAGTTCTTC	CASSLGGTDEQFF	13	TRBV5-1	TRBJ2-1	NA	many
TGCAGTGCTTCCGGGACAGGGGGCAGGAGAGGAGACGAGCAGTACTTC	CSASGTGGRRGDEQYF	16	TRBV20-1	TRBJ2-7	TRBD1	many
TGCGCCAGCAGCTTGGACTCAGGGACACCTAGCACAGATACGCAGTATTTT	CASSLDSGTPSTDTQYF	17	TRBV5-1	TRBJ2-3	NA	few
TGTGCCAGCAGTTATCAAGGGACAGGGTGGCCCCTAACGATGAACACTGAAGCTTTCTTT	CASSYQGTGWPLTMNTEAFF	20	TRBV6-2/TRBV6-3	TRBJ1-1	TRBD1	few
TGCGCCAGCAGCTTGGTATTAGCGGGAGGCCCTGGTGAGCAGTTCTTC	CASSLVLAGGPGEQFF	16	TRBV5-1	TRBJ2-1	TRBD2	many
TGTGCCAGCAGCTCAATGACAGGGTCCGGGGAGCTGTTTTTT	CASSSMTGSGELFF	14	TRBV7-3	TRBJ2-2	TRBD1	few
TGTGCCAGCAGCTTCCCCTTGGGGGAAGGGAACACCGGGGAGCTGTTTTTT	CASSFPLGEGNTGELFF	17	TRBV9	TRBJ2-2	NA	few
TGTGCCACCAGCAGAGAGGTTGCGGGGGCTGAGCAGTTCTTC	CATSREVAGAEQFF	14	TRBV15	TRBJ2-1	NA	many
TGCAGTGCTCCTGGCCAGGGGACAGCCTACGAGCAGTACTTC	CSAPGQGTAYEQYF	14	TRBV20-1	TRBJ2-7	TRBD1	many
TGTGCCACCAGCAGTGTCGTGGGGGGAGCAGAGACCCAGTACTTC	CATSSVVGGAETQYF	15	TRBV15	TRBJ2-5	NA	many
TGTGCCAGCAGTGCGGACGGAGAGACCCAGTACTTC	CASSADGETQYF	12	TRBV25-1	TRBJ2-5	NA	many
TGTGCCAGCAGCTTAGATTGGGCGGGAGGGGACATTCAGTACTTC	CASSLDWAGGDIQYF	15	TRBV11-2	TRBJ2-4	TRBD2	many
TGTGCCAGTAGACAGGCCAATCAGCCCCAGCATTTT	CASRQANQPQHF	12	TRBV12-3/TRBV12-4	TRBJ1-5	NA	many
TGTGCCAGCAGCCAGAAGGGGACAGGGGACTTTAGGTCCTACAATGAGCAGTTCTTC	CASSQKGTGDFRSYNEQFF	19	TRBV7-9	TRBJ2-1	TRBD1	many
TGCGCCAGCAGCCAAGACCAGGGGCCTCCTCACTACGAGCAGTACTTC	CASSQDQGPPHYEQYF	16	TRBV4-1	TRBJ2-7	NA	many
TGTGCCAGCAGGCGCCGGGAGCTAAGTTGGGGGGAGACCCAGTACTTC	CASRRRELSWGETQYF	16	TRBV12-3/TRBV12-4	TRBJ2-5	NA	many
TGTGCCAGCAGTCCGGACAGGAGGGGGGGTGAGCAGTTCTTC	CASSPDRRGGEQFF	14	TRBV12-3/TRBV12-4	TRBJ2-1	NA	few
TGCGCCAGCAGCTTGGGCCAGGGGTTCCCTTACTCTGGGGCCAACGTCCTGACTTTC	CASSLGQGFPYSGANVLTF	19	TRBV5-1	TRBJ2-6	NA	many
TGTGCCAGCAAGTCGCCTAACACCGGGGAGCTGTTTTTT	CASKSPNTGELFF	13	TRBV11-3	TRBJ2-2	NA	many
TGTGCCAGCAGCTTAGAAAGTAGCGGGGGGCACACCGGGGAGCTGTTTTTT	CASSLESSGGHTGELFF	17	TRBV11-2	TRBJ2-2	TRBD2	many
TGTGCCAGCAGTTTTTCCCCACTAGCGGGGCTGCGCACAGATACGCAGTATTTT	CASSFSPLAGLRTDTQYF	18	TRBV12-3/TRBV12-4	TRBJ2-3	TRBD2	few
TGCGCCAGCAGCTTGTCGTCGGTGACTCTCTATGGCTACACCTTC	CASSLSSVTLYGYTF	15	TRBV5-1	TRBJ1-2	NA	NA
TGTGCCATCAGTGAGGAGACAGGGGTAGATGCGGAAAAACTGTTTTTT	CAISEETGVDAEKLFF	16	TRBV10-3	TRBJ1-4	TRBD1	many
TGTGCCATCAGCCAAAACCCGGACAGGTGGGCCAATGAGCAGTTCTTC	CAISQNPDRWANEQFF	16	TRBV10-3	TRBJ2-1	TRBD1	many
TGTGCCAGCAGCTCCATATTTAGGCTTAGCACAGATACGCAGTATTTT	CASSSIFRLSTDTQYF	16	TRBV7-8	TRBJ2-3	NA	many
TGCAGCGTTGGGGGGGACTACGAGCAGTACTTC	CSVGGDYEQYF	11	TRBV29-1	TRBJ2-7	NA	many
TGCAGTGCTAGATTAGCGGGTAGCACAGATACGCAGTATTTT	CSARLAGSTDTQYF	14	TRBV20-1	TRBJ2-3	TRBD2	few
TGTGCCAGCACCCGGACAGGGGGAGGGCAGCCCCAGCATTTT	CASTRTGGGQPQHF	14	TRBV12-3/TRBV12-4	TRBJ1-5	TRBD1	many
TGCAGTGCTAGAGTCGGGACCCACTCAGGCTACAATGAGCAGTTCTTC	CSARVGTHSGYNEQFF	16	TRBV20-1	TRBJ2-1	NA	few
TGTGCCAGCAGTTCAACCGTAGCGGGAGGGCCAACCTACGAGCAGTACTTC	CASSSTVAGGPTYEQYF	17	TRBV28	TRBJ2-7	TRBD2	few
TGTGCCAGCAGCTTAGGAGGGACCTACTCTGGAAACACCATATATTTT	CASSLGGTYSGNTIYF	16	TRBV7-9	TRBJ1-3	NA	few
TGTGCCACCAGTGACCACGTGGGGAAGGACACCGGGGAGCTGTTTTTT	CATSDHVGKDTGELFF	16	TRBV24-1	TRBJ2-2	NA	many
TGTGCCAGCAGTCCAACAGTCTCAAGCTCCTACGAGCAGTACTTC	CASSPTVSSSYEQYF	15	TRBV12-3/TRBV12-4	TRBJ2-7	NA	many
TGCGCCAGCAGTCCCACGATGGGGCGTTACGAGCAGTACTTC	CASSPTMGRYEQYF	14	TRBV4-3	TRBJ2-7	NA	NA
TGTGCCAGCACCCTTCAGCTTAGACGGAGCTCTGGAAACACCATATATTTT	CASTLQLRRSSGNTIYF	17	TRBV6-1	TRBJ1-3	NA	many
TGTGCCAGCAGTTTAAGGCCAGAAGAGACCCAGTACTTC	CASSLRPEETQYF	13	TRBV28	TRBJ2-5	NA	NA
TGTGCCAGCAGTGTCCATACCAATCAGCCCCAGCATTTT	CASSVHTNQPQHF	13	TRBV6-1	TRBJ1-5	NA	many
TGTGCCAGCAGTTTAACCTGGCCTGGGGACGAGCAGTACTTC	CASSLTWPGDEQYF	14	TRBV28	TRBJ2-7	NA	few
TGTGCCAGCAGTTTCGGGGGGGTAAGCACAGATACGCAGTATTTT	CASSFGGVSTDTQYF	15	TRBV12-3/TRBV12-4	TRBJ2-3	TRBD2	NA